This T cell receptor (beta chain) was documented in a study of blood T cells in healthy people across ages. The study, taken as a whole, reports: With unsorted PBMCs, a conclusive comparison of naive versus antigen-experienced cells was not possible. Donor CMV status was unknown, possibly confounding expanded clonotype changes.

Total RNA extracted from each sample amounted to at least 6 micrograms. PCR was performed a second time for roughly 7 to 12 cycles using a sample-barcoded 5' primer and a J-beta primer mix. TCRdb independently ran MiXCR on the 5' RACE reads; one entry per CDR3 protein. In the table there are approximately 350,000 distinct CDR3 sequences, over 45% of which are singletons. For this clonotype: What it binds is unknown.

The sequenced material came from blood. The source is a man aged 55 to 70 in good health.

CDR3 loop: CASIMPGLQFTDTQYF. The CDR3 DNA reads TGTGCCAGCATAATGCCGGGACTCCAATTCACAGATACGCAGTATTTT. This chain joins TRBV12-3 or TRBV12-4 and TRBJ2-3, with D maybe TRBD2 (6 bases). This CDR3 is 16 amino acids long. Trimming removed 7 bases from V and 2 bases from J, with 19 bases in between.